This T cell receptor (beta chain) was observed in a study of T cells in women clearing cervical HPV infection. Frequency places this clone as medium-sized. Its antigen is not known. The read ends 3 residues early relative to the CDR3; the germline J gene fills the gap. Study observations and caveats: TRBV6-7 abundance was lower in cases than controls (around 0.1% versus 0.15%).

Prevalent HPV16 infections were excluded; only incident single HPV16 infections included. Looked up from germline, CDR1 is SEHNR and CDR2 is FQNEAQ (reference sequence). This CDR3 spans 15 amino acids. The J segment lost 3 bases and the V segment lost 5 bases, leaving 8 bases of the junction unmatched. The table came from immunoSEQ multiplex PCR; TCRdb's copy has only in-frame clones and leaves some out. Its clone listing holds tens of thousands of clones. This TCR was recovered from a woman between 18 and 70 years old with a cervical HPV16 infection that either progressed to CIN3+ or cleared (not recorded which). The sample taken for sequencing was blood buffy coat. V and J are TRBV7-9 and TRBJ1-2, with 8 bases matching TRBD1. CDR3 amino acids: CASSPRQGPHYGYTF. CDR3 DNA, as far as it was read: TGTGCCAGCAGCCCCCGACAGGGGCCACACTATGGC. Drawing the rest from reference TRBV7-9 and TRBJ1-2, the complete variable domain is DTGVSQNPRHKITKRGQNVTFRCDPISEHNRLYWYRQTLGQGPEFLTYFQNEAQLEKSRLLSDRFSAERPKGSFSTLEIQRTEQGDSAMYLCASSPRQGPHYGYTFGSGTRLTVV.